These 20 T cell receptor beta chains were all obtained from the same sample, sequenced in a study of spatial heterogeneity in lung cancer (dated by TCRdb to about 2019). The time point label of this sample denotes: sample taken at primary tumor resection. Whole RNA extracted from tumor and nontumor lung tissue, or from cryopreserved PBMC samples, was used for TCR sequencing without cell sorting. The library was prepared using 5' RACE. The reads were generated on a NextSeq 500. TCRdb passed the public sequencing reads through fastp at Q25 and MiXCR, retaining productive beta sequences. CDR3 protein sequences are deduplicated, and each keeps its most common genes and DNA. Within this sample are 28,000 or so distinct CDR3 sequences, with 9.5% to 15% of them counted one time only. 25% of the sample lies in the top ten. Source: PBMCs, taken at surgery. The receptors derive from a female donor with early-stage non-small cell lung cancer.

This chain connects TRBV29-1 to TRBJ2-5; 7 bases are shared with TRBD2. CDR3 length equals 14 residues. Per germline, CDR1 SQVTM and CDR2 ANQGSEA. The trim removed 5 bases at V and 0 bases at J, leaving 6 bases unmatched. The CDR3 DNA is TGCAGCGTTTCCAGCGGGGACTACCAAGAGACCCAGTACTTC. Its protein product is CSVSSGDYQETQYF.

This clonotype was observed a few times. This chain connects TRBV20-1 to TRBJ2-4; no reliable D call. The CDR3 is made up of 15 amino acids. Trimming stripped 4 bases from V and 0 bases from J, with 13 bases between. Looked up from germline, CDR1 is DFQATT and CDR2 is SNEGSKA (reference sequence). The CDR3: CSAKPGPLAKNIQYF. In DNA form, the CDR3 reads TGCAGTGCTAAACCTGGGCCGCTAGCCAAAAACATTCAGTACTTC.

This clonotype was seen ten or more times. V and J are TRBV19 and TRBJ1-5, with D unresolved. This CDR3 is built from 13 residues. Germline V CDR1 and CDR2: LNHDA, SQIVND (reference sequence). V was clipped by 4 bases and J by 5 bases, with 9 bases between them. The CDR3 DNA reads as TGTGCCAGTAGTACCTCCCGGGATCAGCCCCAGCATTTT. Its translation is CASSTSRDQPQHF.

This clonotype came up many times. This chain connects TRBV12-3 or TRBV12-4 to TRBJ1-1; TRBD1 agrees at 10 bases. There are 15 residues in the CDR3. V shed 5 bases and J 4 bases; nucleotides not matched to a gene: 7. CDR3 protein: CASSHRTGGSTEAFF. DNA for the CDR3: TGTGCCAGCAGTCACCGGACAGGGGGTAGCACTGAAGCTTTCTTT.

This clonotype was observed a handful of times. The CDR3 sequence is CASSQELDQPQHF. The DNA for the CDR3 is TGCGCCAGCAGCCAAGAATTGGATCAGCCCCAGCATTTT. The chain carries TRBV4-3 and TRBJ1-5; no definite D call. V lost 0 bases and J lost 5, with 5 bases in between. The germline V gene encodes CDR1 LGHNA and CDR2 YSLEER. The CDR3 has 13 amino acids.

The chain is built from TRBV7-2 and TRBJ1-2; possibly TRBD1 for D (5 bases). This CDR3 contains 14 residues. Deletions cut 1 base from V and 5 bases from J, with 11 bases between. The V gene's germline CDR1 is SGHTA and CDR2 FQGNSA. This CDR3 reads CASSLVQETYGYTF. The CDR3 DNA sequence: TGTGCCAGCAGCTTAGTACAGGAGACTTATGGCTACACCTTC.

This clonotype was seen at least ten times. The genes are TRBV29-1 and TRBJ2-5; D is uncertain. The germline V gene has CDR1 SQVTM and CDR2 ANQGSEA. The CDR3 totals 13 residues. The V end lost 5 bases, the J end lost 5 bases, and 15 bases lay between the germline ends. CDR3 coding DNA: TGCAGCGTTTCGGCTCTCAACGGGGAGACCCAGTACTTC. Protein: CSVSALNGETQYF.

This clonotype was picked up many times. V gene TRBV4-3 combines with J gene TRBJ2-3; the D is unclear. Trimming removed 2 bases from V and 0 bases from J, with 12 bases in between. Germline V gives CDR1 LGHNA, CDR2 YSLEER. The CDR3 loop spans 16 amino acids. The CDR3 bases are TGCGCCAGCAGCCAAACCCCCAGCACTAGCACAGATACGCAGTATTTT. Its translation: CASSQTPSTSTDTQYF.

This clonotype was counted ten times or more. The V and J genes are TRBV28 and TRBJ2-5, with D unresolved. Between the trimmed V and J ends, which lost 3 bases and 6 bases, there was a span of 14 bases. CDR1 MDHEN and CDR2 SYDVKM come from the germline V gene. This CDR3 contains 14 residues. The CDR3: CASSFFGPNKTQYF. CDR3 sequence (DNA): TGTGCCAGCAGTTTTTTTGGCCCCAATAAGACCCAGTACTTC.

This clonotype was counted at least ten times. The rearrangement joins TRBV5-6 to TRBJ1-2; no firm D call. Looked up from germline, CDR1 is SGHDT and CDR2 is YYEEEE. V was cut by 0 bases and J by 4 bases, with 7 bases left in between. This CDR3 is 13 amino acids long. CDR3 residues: CASSLGDSYGYTF. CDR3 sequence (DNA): TGTGCCAGCAGCTTGGGGGATAGCTATGGCTACACCTTC.

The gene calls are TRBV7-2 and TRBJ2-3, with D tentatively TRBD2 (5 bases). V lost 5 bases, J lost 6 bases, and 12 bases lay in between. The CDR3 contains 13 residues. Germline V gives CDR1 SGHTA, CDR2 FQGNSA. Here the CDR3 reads CASSAGDLDTQYF. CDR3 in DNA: TGTGCCAGCAGCGCCGGGGATCTCGATACGCAGTATTTT.

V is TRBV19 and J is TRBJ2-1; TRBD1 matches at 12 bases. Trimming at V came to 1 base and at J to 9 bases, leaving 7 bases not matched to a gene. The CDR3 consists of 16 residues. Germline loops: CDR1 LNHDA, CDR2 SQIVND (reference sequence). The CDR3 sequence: CASSIVGTGGFTEQFF. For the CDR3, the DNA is TGTGCCAGTAGTATAGTGGGGACAGGGGGCTTCACTGAGCAGTTCTTC.

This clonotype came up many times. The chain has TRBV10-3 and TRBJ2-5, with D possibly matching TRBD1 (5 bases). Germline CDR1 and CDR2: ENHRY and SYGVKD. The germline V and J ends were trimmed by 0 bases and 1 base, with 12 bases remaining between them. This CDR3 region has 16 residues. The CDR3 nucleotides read TGTGCCATCAGTGAGTCTCACCAGGGAAGCCAAGAGACCCAGTACTTC. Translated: CAISESHQGSQETQYF.

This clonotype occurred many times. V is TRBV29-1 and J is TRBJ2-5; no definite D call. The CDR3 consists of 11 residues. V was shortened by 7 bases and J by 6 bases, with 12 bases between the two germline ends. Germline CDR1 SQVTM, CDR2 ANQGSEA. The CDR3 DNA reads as TGCAGCGCCAGAATAGGGAAGACCCAGTACTTC. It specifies CSARIGKTQYF.

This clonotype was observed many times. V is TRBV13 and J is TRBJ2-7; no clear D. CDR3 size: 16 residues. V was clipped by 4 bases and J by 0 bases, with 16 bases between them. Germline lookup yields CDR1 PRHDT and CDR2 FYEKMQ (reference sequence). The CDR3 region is CASSSQTPNGSYEQYF. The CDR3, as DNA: TGTGCCAGCAGCTCTCAAACTCCGAACGGCTCCTACGAGCAGTACTTC.

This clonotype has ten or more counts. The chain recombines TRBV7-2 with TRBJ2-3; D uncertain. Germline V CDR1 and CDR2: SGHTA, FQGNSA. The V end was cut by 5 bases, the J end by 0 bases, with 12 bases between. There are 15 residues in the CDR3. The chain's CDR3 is CASSLESTSTDTQYF. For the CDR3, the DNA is TGTGCCAGCAGCCTCGAATCGACTAGCACAGATACGCAGTATTTT.

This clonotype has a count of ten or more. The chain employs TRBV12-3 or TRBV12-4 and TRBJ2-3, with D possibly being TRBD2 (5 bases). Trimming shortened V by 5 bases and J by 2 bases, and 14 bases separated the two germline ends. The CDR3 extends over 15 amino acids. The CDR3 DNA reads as TGTGCCAGCAGTCCTGGAGGCAGTAACACAGATACGCAGTATTTT. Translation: CASSPGGSNTDTQYF.

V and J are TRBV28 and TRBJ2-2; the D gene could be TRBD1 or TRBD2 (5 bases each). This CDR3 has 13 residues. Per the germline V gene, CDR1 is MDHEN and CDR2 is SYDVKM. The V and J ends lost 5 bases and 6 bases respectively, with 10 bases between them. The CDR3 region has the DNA TGTGCCAGCAGTACCGGGGCCCCCGGGGAGCTGTTTTTT. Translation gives CASSTGAPGELFF.

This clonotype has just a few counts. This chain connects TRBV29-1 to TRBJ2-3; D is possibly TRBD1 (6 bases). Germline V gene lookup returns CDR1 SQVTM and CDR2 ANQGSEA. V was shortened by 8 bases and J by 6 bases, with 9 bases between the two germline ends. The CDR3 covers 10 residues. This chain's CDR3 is CSSTGDTQYF. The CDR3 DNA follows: TGCAGCTCTACAGGGGATACGCAGTATTTT.

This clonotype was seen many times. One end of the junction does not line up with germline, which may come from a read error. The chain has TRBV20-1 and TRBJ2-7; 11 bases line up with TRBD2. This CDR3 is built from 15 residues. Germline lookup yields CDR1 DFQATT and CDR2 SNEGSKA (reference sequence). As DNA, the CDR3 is TGCAGTGCCAGAGAGGGACTAGCGGCCTCCTACGAGCAGTACTTC. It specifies CSAREGLAASYEQYF.